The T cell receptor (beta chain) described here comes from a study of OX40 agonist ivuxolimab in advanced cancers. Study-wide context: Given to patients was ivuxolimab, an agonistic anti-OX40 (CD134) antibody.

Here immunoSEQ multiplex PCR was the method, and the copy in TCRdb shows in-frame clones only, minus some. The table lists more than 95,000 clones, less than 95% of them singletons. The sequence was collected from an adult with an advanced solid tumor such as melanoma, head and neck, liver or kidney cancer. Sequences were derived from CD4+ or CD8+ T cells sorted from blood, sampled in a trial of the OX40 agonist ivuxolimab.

The CDR3 protein is CASRHRDLQDEKLFF. In DNA, the CDR3 is TGTGCCAGCAGGCACAGGGACCTGCAGGATGAAAAACTGTTTTTT. The J gene is TRBJ1-4, the V gene TRBV7-2, with D maybe TRBD1 (6 bases). The CDR3 runs 15 residues. The V end was cut by 6 bases, the J end by 6 bases, with 17 bases between. Germline CDR1 is SGHTA and CDR2 is FQGNSA.